This T cell receptor beta chain was recovered during a study of blood T cell repertoires in COVID-19. Study-wide context: T cells, B-cell-depleted T cells, or PBMCs provided the cDNA or gDNA that served as material.

The CDR3 runs 16 residues. V was shortened by 5 bases and J by 4 bases, with 18 bases between the two germline ends. Germline V lookup: CDR1 SGHTA, CDR2 FQGTGA. Method: immunoSEQ multiplex PCR; TCRdb's copy keeps in-frame clones and lacks some. The sample lists more than 110,000 clones; around nine tenths were seen once. The rearrangement links TRBV7-3 to TRBJ2-1; possible D gene TRBD2, 6 bases. This TCR was sampled from a man between 60 and 75 years old with active or convalescent COVID-19. The specimen was peripheral blood. As DNA, the CDR3 is TGTGCCAGCAGCCCCCTTGCTGGGAGCGGGTACAATGAGCAGTTCTTC. The encoded protein is CASSPLAGSGYNEQFF.